The rows below give T cell receptor beta chains drawn from one sample of a study of cytomegalovirus exposure and HLA in healthy donors. Assay: immunoSEQ multiplex PCR; the TCRdb copy retains only in-frame clones and omits some. The data show about 160,000 clones, around 92% seen once. Sequences were obtained from PBMCs. The source of these receptors is a woman under 30 in good health and CMV-seropositive. The CDR3 runs from the conserved cysteine through the conserved F or W. D genes are given only for firm matches. A clone size is listed for some rows: how often the clone was seen (once, few, many), or a class if it is expanded.

clone_size	j_call	d_call	v_call	cdr3_nt	cdr3_aa
NA	TRBJ2-3	TRBD1	TRBV7-2	TGTGCCAGCAGCTTAGAGGGGGCCACAGATACGCAGTATTTT	CASSLEGATDTQYF
NA	TRBJ1-2	NA	TRBV7-2	TGTGCCAGCAGCCCCCGAGACCTAGCCGGTACCGGCTACACCTTC	CASSPRDLAGTGYTF
NA	TRBJ2-2	NA	TRBV28	TGTGCCAGCAGTCTCCGACTAGTCGCCGGGGTCGGGGAGCTGTTTTTT	CASSLRLVAGVGELFF
NA	TRBJ2-1	NA	TRBV6-1	TGTGCCAGCGCCTTTGCAGGGAACGATGAGCAGTTCTTC	CASAFAGNDEQFF
NA	TRBJ2-1	NA	TRBV7-9	TGTGCCAGCAGCTTAGCTACGGACAGTGAGCAGTTCTTC	CASSLATDSEQFF
few	TRBJ2-7	NA	TRBV7-2	TGTGCCAGCAGCTCACAGGGCTACGAGCAGTACTTC	CASSSQGYEQYF
NA	TRBJ2-1	NA	TRBV30	TGTGCCTGGAGTGTACTTATCCACAATGAGCAGTTCTTC	CAWSVLIHNEQFF
once	TRBJ2-5	NA	TRBV6-5	TGTGCCAGCAGTTACCAGGGTAACCAAGAGACCCAGTACTTC	CASSYQGNQETQYF
NA	TRBJ2-5	TRBD2	TRBV5-1	TGCGCCAGCAGTTGGACCATAGCGGGGACACAAGAGACCCAGTACTTC	CASSWTIAGTQETQYF
NA	TRBJ1-1	NA	TRBV18	TGTGCCAGCTCACCACCCACAGGGAACACTGAAGCTTTCTTT	CASSPPTGNTEAFF
NA	TRBJ1-1	TRBD1	TRBV11-3	TGTGCCAGCAGCTCAACAGGGGCGGGGACTGAAGCTTTCTTT	CASSSTGAGTEAFF
NA	TRBJ2-1	TRBD2	TRBV12-5	TGTGCTAGTGGTTCCCCCCGGTGGGCTAGTGGGAGGGATGAGCAGTTCTTC	CASGSPRWASGRDEQFF
NA	TRBJ2-5	NA	TRBV7-2	TGTGCGAGTAAGCGAGGGGGCCAAGAGACCCAGTACTTC	CASKRGGQETQYF
once	TRBJ2-7	TRBD1	TRBV5-4	TGTGCCAGCAGCCAGGGACAGACTTACGAGCAGTACTTC	CASSQGQTYEQYF
NA	TRBJ2-7	TRBD1	TRBV28	TGTGCCAGCAGTTTTATGGGACAGGGCTACGAGCAGTACTTC	CASSFMGQGYEQYF
NA	TRBJ2-1	NA	TRBV19	TGTGCCAGTCAGACTAGGTTGCATGAGCAGTTCTTC	CASQTRLHEQFF
NA	TRBJ2-7	TRBD1	TRBV2	TGTGCCAGCAGTGAACTCTCTCTCCGGACAGGGAGTAATGAGCAGTACTTC	CASSELSLRTGSNEQYF
NA	TRBJ1-1	NA	TRBV30	TGTGCCTCCCAAGGGGAAAACGCTGAAGCTTTCTTT	CASQGENAEAFF
NA	TRBJ1-5	NA	TRBV29-1	TGCAGCGTTGAAGAGGGAGGGAACTATAGCAATCAGCCCCAGCATTTT	CSVEEGGNYSNQPQHF
NA	TRBJ2-7	NA	TRBV27	TGTGCCAGCAGATTGGCAGGGGCTTTCTACGAGCAGTACTTC	CASRLAGAFYEQYF
NA	TRBJ2-6	TRBD1	TRBV9	TGTGCCAGCAGCGTAGGGACAGGGGCGAAAGCTGGGGCCAACGTCCTGACTTTC	CASSVGTGAKAGANVLTF
NA	TRBJ2-7	TRBD2	TRBV9	TGTGCCAGCAGCCCCTCGGGGGGGGCCTACGAGCAGTACTTC	CASSPSGGAYEQYF
NA	TRBJ2-1	TRBD1	TRBV5-4	TGTGCCAGCAGCCCGAGAAGCACAGGGGGCAATGAGCAGTTCTTC	CASSPRSTGGNEQFF
NA	TRBJ2-2	NA	TRBV6-4	TGTGCCAGCAGTAGCGCGAACACCGGGGAGCTGTTTTTT	CASSSANTGELFF
NA	TRBJ2-5	NA	TRBV6-1	TGTGCCAGCAGTGGTAAGGGGAGGGAGACCCAGTACTTC	CASSGKGRETQYF
NA	TRBJ2-5	NA	TRBV30	TGTGCCTGGAGTGTTGCGGGACCGACGCAAGAGACCCAGTACTTC	CAWSVAGPTQETQYF
NA	TRBJ2-1	NA	TRBV7-7	TGTGCTAGCAGCTTAGACCGGAAAGCGAATGAGCAGTTCTTC	CASSLDRKANEQFF
once	TRBJ2-7	TRBD1	TRBV2	TGTGCCAGCAGTTTCGGGACAGGGGCCTACGAGCAGTACTTC	CASSFGTGAYEQYF
NA	TRBJ2-1	TRBD2	TRBV27	TGTGCCAGCAGGAGGCCGGGACTAGCGGACAATGAGCAGTTCTTC	CASRRPGLADNEQFF
NA	TRBJ2-7	NA	TRBV19	TGTGCCAGTAGTCTCTCAGGGTCCTACGAGCAGTACTTC	CASSLSGSYEQYF
NA	TRBJ2-5	TRBD2	TRBV7-2	TGTGCCAGCAGCTTAGTCCCAAGCGGGATCCAAGAGACCCAGTACTTC	CASSLVPSGIQETQYF
NA	TRBJ1-1	NA	TRBV6-5	TGTGCCAGCAGTTACTCGGGGGCCATCGAGGTCCCTGAAGCTTTCTTT	CASSYSGAIEVPEAFF
NA	TRBJ2-7	NA	TRBV4-2	TGTGCCAGCAGCCAAATGGGGCTAGCGTTTCTGTTC	CASSQMGLAFLF
NA	TRBJ2-1	NA	TRBV4-1	TGCGCCAGCAGCCAAACAACCGGGACTCCCTACAATGAGCAGTTCTTC	CASSQTTGTPYNEQFF
NA	TRBJ1-1	TRBD1	TRBV19	TGTGCCAGTAGTCGTCCCCTACAGGGGGCAGTGGGTGAAGCTTTCTTT	CASSRPLQGAVGEAFF
NA	TRBJ1-2	TRBD1	TRBV5-1	TGCGCCAGCAGCTTGGTCAGGGGGCTTGGCTACACCTTC	CASSLVRGLGYTF
NA	TRBJ2-3	TRBD2	TRBV6-1	TGTGCCAGCAGGAGGGAGGGCCTGAATACGCAGTATTTT	CASRREGLNTQYF
NA	TRBJ2-6	TRBD2	TRBV29-1	TGCAGCGTTGACAGCGGGGTCCTCTCTGGGGCCAACGTCCTGACTTTC	CSVDSGVLSGANVLTF
NA	TRBJ2-1	TRBD2	TRBV6-5	TGTGCCAGCAGCCGCGGGACTAGCGGGTCAGATGAGCAGTTCTTC	CASSRGTSGSDEQFF
NA	TRBJ2-5	TRBD1	TRBV7-2	TGTGCCAGCAGCTTATCCAGGGGGAGAGAGACCCAGTACTTC	CASSLSRGRETQYF
NA	TRBJ2-7	NA	TRBV19	TGTGCCAGTAGTATAGACAGGCAAACCTACGAGCAGTACTTC	CASSIDRQTYEQYF